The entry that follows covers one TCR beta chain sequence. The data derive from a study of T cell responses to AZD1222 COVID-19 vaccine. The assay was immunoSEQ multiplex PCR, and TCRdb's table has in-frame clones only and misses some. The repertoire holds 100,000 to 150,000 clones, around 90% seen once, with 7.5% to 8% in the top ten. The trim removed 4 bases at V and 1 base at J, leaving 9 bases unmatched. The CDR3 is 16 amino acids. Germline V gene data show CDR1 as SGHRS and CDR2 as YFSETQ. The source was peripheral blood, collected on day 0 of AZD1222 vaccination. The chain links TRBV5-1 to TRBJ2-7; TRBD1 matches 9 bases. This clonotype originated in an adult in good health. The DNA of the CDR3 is TGCGCCAGCAGCCGAGAGACAGGGGGAGCGTCCTACGAGCAGTACTTC. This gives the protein CASSRETGGASYEQYF.